The 10 T cell receptor beta chains reported below all come from one sample, sequenced in a study of cytomegalovirus exposure and HLA in healthy donors. It was with 60 Vbeta and 13 Jbeta primers that the PCR ran. Profiling relied on immunoSEQ multiplex PCR, and the TCRdb table lists in-frame clones only, not all of them. The sample yields 140,000 or so clones, around 57% seen once. The specimen was PBMCs. These receptor sequences come from a male donor in good health and CMV-seronegative.

This clone was seen only a few times. The chain recombines TRBV4-1 with TRBJ1-1, with a weak D call TRBD1 (5 bases). From germline, CDR1 is MGHRA and CDR2 YSYEKL. The V and J ends lost 3 bases and 1 base respectively, with 9 bases between them. This CDR3 spans 14 amino acids. CDR3 amino acids: CASSHFRGNTEAFF. The CDR3 coding sequence is TGCGCCAGCAGCCATTTTAGGGGGAACACTGAAGCTTTCTTT.

Details on this clone: The same CDR3 arises from other DNA sequences in this sample as well. CDR3 nucleotide sequence: TGTGCCAGCAGAGAGACCGGGACAGGGATCAATCAGCCCCAGCATTTT. It codes for CASRETGTGINQPQHF. The rearrangement joins TRBV2 to TRBJ1-5; TRBD1 matches at 9 bases. Germline loops: CDR1 SNHLY, CDR2 FYNNEI. With V trimmed by 6 bases and J by 3 bases, 9 bases remained unmatched. The CDR3 is 16 amino acids.

This clone was counted a few times. The chain carries TRBV5-4 and TRBJ1-1; 12 nucleotides match TRBD1. Trimming at V came to 1 base and at J to 4 bases, leaving 8 bases not matched to a gene. Looked up from germline, CDR1 is SGHNT and CDR2 is YYREEE (reference sequence). The CDR3 is 17 residues long. The CDR3 nucleotides are TGTGCCAGCAGCTTGTGGGACAGGGGGCGTTTCGGCACTGAAGCTTTCTTT. It codes for CASSLWDRGRFGTEAFF.

This rearrangement joins TRBV5-1 to TRBJ1-4; 9 nucleotides match TRBD1. The CDR3 has 14 amino acids. Germline lookup yields CDR1 SGHRS and CDR2 YFSETQ. J gave up 6 bases and V 3 bases, and 3 bases lay outside the gene matches. The CDR3 bases are TGCGCCAGCAGCTCACAGGGGGCATATGAAAAACTGTTTTTT. Translated: CASSSQGAYEKLFF. The full variable domain, completed using reference TRBV5-1 and TRBJ1-4, is KAGVTQTPRYLIKTRGQQVTLSCSPISGHRSVSWYQQTPGQGLQFLFEYFSETQRNKGNFPGRFSGRQFSNSRSEMNVSTLELGDSALYLCASSSQGAYEKLFFGSGTQLSVL.

This rearrangement joins TRBV19 to TRBJ2-2, with D possibly matching TRBD2 (5 bases). V gave up 7 bases and J gave up 6 bases, with 15 bases separating them. The CDR3 is 14 residues long. The germline V gene has CDR1 LNHDA and CDR2 SQIVND (reference sequence). The CDR3 protein is CASMRSSNPGELFF. Written as DNA, the CDR3 is TGTGCCAGTATGAGATCTAGCAATCCCGGGGAGCTGTTTTTT. Full variable domain (missing parts from reference TRBV19 and TRBJ2-2): DGGITQSPKYLFRKEGQNVTLSCEQNLNHDAMYWYRQDPGQGLRLIYYSQIVNDFQKGDIAEGYSVSREKKESFPLTVTSAQKNPTAFYLCASMRSSNPGELFFGEGSRLTVL.

This chain joins TRBV7-9 and TRBJ2-5, with 11 positions matching TRBD1. The J call is uncertain, as TRBJ2-7 better fits the DNA end. CDR3 length: 13 amino acids. Germline CDR1 reads SEHNR; CDR2 reads FQNEAQ (reference sequence). The CDR3 coding sequence is TGTGCCAGCAGCCCGGGACAGGGGGGCGAGCAGTACTTC. This codes for CASSPGQGGEQYF.

This chain joins TRBV2 and TRBJ1-1, with 9 positions matching TRBD1. CDR1 and CDR2 from the germline V gene are SNHLY and FYNNEI. The CDR3 extends over 14 amino acids. Unmatched junction bases numbered 8, after V lost 8 bases and J lost 4 bases. The CDR3 protein is CASRLGDRVTEAFF. The CDR3, as DNA: TGTGCCAGCCGACTTGGGGACAGGGTCACTGAAGCTTTCTTT.

The genes are TRBV12-2 and TRBJ1-2; the D call in the table, TRBD1, was not verified against the DNA. TRBV12-2 is deemed a pseudogene. The CDR3 spans 15 residues. The CDR3, as DNA: TGTGCAAGTCGCTTCACAGGGGGCGCGTCAGGCGGCTACACCTTC. Its protein is CASRFTGGASGGYTF.

This clone was observed a few times. The chain recombines TRBV7-2 with TRBJ2-4; 12 bases are a match to TRBD2. The CDR3 has 19 amino acids. With 4 bases clipped from V and 0 bases from J, the junction kept 10 bases outside the gene matches. Germline V lookup: CDR1 SGHTA, CDR2 FQGNSA. CDR3 coding DNA: TGTGCCAGCAGCTCGGCAACTAGCGGGGGGTTCGAAGCCAAAAACATTCAGTACTTC. It yields the protein CASSSATSGGFEAKNIQYF.

The J gene is TRBJ2-2, the V gene TRBV15, with D possibly matching TRBD1 (5 bases). V was pared by 0 bases and J by 1 base, with 15 bases between. The CDR3 loop spans 18 amino acids. Germline lookup yields CDR1 LNHNV and CDR2 YYDKDF (reference sequence). In nucleotides, the CDR3 is TGTGCCACCAGCAGAGATTATTGGGGCCAGAAGAACACCGGGGAGCTGTTTTTT. This sequence encodes CATSRDYWGQKNTGELFF.